A single sample is the source of the 24 T cell receptor beta chains below, sequenced in a study of identical twins. MiXCR was run by TCRdb on the 5' RACE reads, yielding one entry per CDR3 protein. This sample has 300,000 to 400,000 distinct CDR3 sequences, with roughly 9% found just once. The sequenced material came from naive T cells sorted from blood. The receptors stem from a woman in her 50s in good health.

The rearrangement uses TRBV7-2 and TRBJ2-3; D gene uncertain. The CDR3 is 16 residues long. Looked up from germline, CDR1 is SGHTA and CDR2 is FQGNSA. V gave up 5 bases and J gave up 4 bases, with 19 bases separating them. In DNA form, the CDR3 reads TGTGCCAGCAGCCGGATTTCTCCCCTAGGAGCAGATACGCAGTATTTT. This sequence encodes CASSRISPLGADTQYF.

This clonotype was counted a few times. The genes are TRBV29-1 and TRBJ2-2; D remains ambiguous. V dropped 4 bases and J dropped 1 base, with 4 bases sitting between them. The length of the CDR3 is 12 residues. CDR1 is SQVTM and CDR2 is ANQGSEA in the germline V gene. Here the CDR3 reads CSVGRNTGELFF. Here the CDR3 DNA reads TGCAGCGTTGGGAGGAACACCGGGGAGCTGTTTTTT.

This clonotype was observed many times. This sequence joins TRBV29-1 and TRBJ2-1; 10 nucleotides agree with TRBD2. This CDR3 contains 14 residues. Germline CDR1 reads SQVTM; CDR2 reads ANQGSEA. Trimming removed 1 base from V and 6 bases from J; junction bases left unmatched: 3. DNA for the CDR3: TGCAGCGTTGAAGCCCGGACTAGCGGCAATGAGCAGTTCTTC. Translation: CSVEARTSGNEQFF.

This clonotype was seen at least ten times. The rearrangement links TRBV12-3 or TRBV12-4 to TRBJ1-4; TRBD1 is a possible D gene (6 bases). This CDR3 region has 16 residues. The V and J ends lost 4 bases and 3 bases respectively, with 15 bases between them. The CDR3 reads CASSSPQQGPNEKLFF. The CDR3, as DNA: TGTGCCAGCAGTTCTCCCCAACAGGGACCTAATGAAAAACTGTTTTTT.

This clonotype turned up a few times. This sequence joins TRBV6-1 and TRBJ2-1, with TRBD1 matching over 8 bases. The CDR3 is 11 residues long. The junction had 7 bases not matched to a gene; V was cut back by 6 bases and J by 15 bases. CDR1 and CDR2 (germline): MNHNS, SASEGT. CDR3 nucleotide sequence: TGTGCCAGCAGGATCGGACAGGGCTTGTTCTTC. It is translated as CASRIGQGLFF.

This chain joins TRBV10-3 and TRBJ1-2; no firm D call. The CDR3 loop spans 12 amino acids. V lost 10 bases and J 2 bases, leaving 11 bases between the germline ends. The germline CDR1 and CDR2 sequences are ENHRY and SYGVKD. CDR3 region: CATDGGNYGYTF. DNA for the CDR3: TGTGCCACCGATGGTGGCAACTATGGCTACACCTTC.

The V gene is TRBV3-1, the J gene TRBJ2-1; possibly TRBD2 for D (5 bases). Germline V lookup: CDR1 LGHDT, CDR2 YNNKEL (reference sequence). V lost 2 bases, J lost 11 bases, and 7 bases lay in between. This CDR3 spans 11 amino acids. CDR3 bases: TGTGCCAGCAGCCAAAGGGAGAAGCAGTTCTTC. Encoded protein: CASSQREKQFF.

The chain carries TRBV5-1 and TRBJ2-3; D is ambiguous. The germline V gene has CDR1 SGHRS and CDR2 YFSETQ. The CDR3 loop spans 16 amino acids. V was trimmed by 7 bases and J by 1 base, leaving 19 bases between them. The CDR3: CASGPGLGLGTDTQYF. As DNA, the CDR3 is TGCGCCAGCGGACCTGGGTTGGGGTTGGGCACAGATACGCAGTATTTT.

This clonotype was observed a few times. The CDR3 region has the DNA TGCAGCGTTAAATCAGGGGCTGCAGAAGCTTTCTTT. This codes for CSVKSGAAEAFF. The chain joins TRBV29-1 to TRBJ1-1, with TRBD1 as a possible D gene (6 bases). The CDR3 covers 12 residues. Germline V gives CDR1 SQVTM, CDR2 ANQGSEA. Trimming shortened V by 5 bases and J by 8 bases, and 15 bases separated the two germline ends.

This clonotype was observed at least ten times. This chain joins TRBV12-3 or TRBV12-4 and TRBJ2-7; maybe TRBD1 (5 bases). The ends were cut back, 5 bases at V and 6 bases at J, with 8 bases in the middle. The CDR3 is 11 amino acids. In DNA form, the CDR3 reads TGTGCCAGCAGTCAAAGGGGCGAGCAGTACTTC. Amino acids: CASSQRGEQYF.

This chain joins TRBV10-2 and TRBJ2-5; possible D gene TRBD1, 5 bases. With 2 bases removed from V and 7 bases from J, the gap between germline ends came to 8 bases. The CDR3 is 12 residues long. Germline V gives CDR1 WSHSY, CDR2 SAAADI. Written as DNA, the CDR3 is TGCGCCAGCAGTGAGCCGACAGCGACCCAGTACTTC. Translating it yields CASSEPTATQYF.

A few counts support this clonotype. The chain has TRBV12-3 or TRBV12-4 and TRBJ2-3, with D perhaps matching TRBD2 (7 bases). The V gene lost 6 bases and the J gene lost 0 bases, with 16 bases spanning the gap. This CDR3 has 16 residues. CDR3 coding DNA: TGTGCCAGCAGATCCGGGGGGCCACTAAGCACAGATACGCAGTATTTT. It is translated as CASRSGGPLSTDTQYF.

The chain carries TRBV12-3 or TRBV12-4 and TRBJ2-2, with D hard to call. Trimming cost V 2 bases and J 0 bases, with 10 bases left between them. This CDR3 spans 16 amino acids. The CDR3 coding sequence is TGTGCCAGCAGTTTAACCCCGGTCCCGAACACCGGGGAGCTGTTTTTT. This translates into CASSLTPVPNTGELFF.

V and J are TRBV5-1 and TRBJ2-3, with 11 nucleotides matching TRBD2. Germline CDR1 SGHRS, CDR2 YFSETQ. The CDR3 runs to 14 residues. V dropped 4 bases and J dropped 9; count of bases not matched to a gene: 7. The CDR3: CASSGGTSGTTQYF. CDR3 bases: TGCGCCAGCAGCGGAGGGACTAGCGGAACAACGCAGTATTTT. Complete variable domain (other parts from reference TRBV5-1 and TRBJ2-3): KAGVTQTPRYLIKTRGQQVTLSCSPISGHRSVSWYQQTPGQGLQFLFEYFSETQRNKGNFPGRFSGRQFSNSRSEMNVSTLELGDSALYLCASSGGTSGTTQYFGPGTRLTVL.

This clonotype turned up a few times. The rearrangement uses TRBV3-1 and TRBJ1-6; D gene ambiguous. V was pared by 0 bases and J by 10 bases, with 7 bases between. CDR1 and CDR2 (germline): LGHDT, YNNKEL (reference sequence). This CDR3 region has 13 residues. The CDR3 here is CASSQESRSPLHF. The DNA for the CDR3 is TGTGCCAGCAGCCAAGAATCTCGCTCACCCCTCCACTTT.

The DNA of the CDR3 is TGTGCCAGCAGTGAATCGCGGACGCAGTATTTT. Protein sequence: CASSESRTQYF. The chain is built from TRBV25-1 and TRBJ2-3; D is uncertain. V was pared by 1 base and J by 9 bases, with 5 bases between. This CDR3 comprises 11 residues. Per the germline V gene, CDR1 is MGHDK and CDR2 is SYGVNS.

This clonotype was detected only a few times. The rearrangement uses TRBV7-9 and TRBJ2-7; D perhaps matches TRBD1 (6 bases). The germline V gene has CDR1 SEHNR and CDR2 FQNEAQ (reference sequence). This CDR3 contains 14 residues. V gave up 4 bases and J gave up 0 bases, with 10 bases separating them. The CDR3 region is CASSSDRLSYEQYV. The CDR3 DNA reads TGTGCCAGCAGCTCAGACAGGCTCTCCTACGAGCAGTACGTC.

V usage is TRBV14 and J usage is TRBJ2-1, with D uncertain. The CDR3 has 12 amino acids. CDR1 is SGHDN, CDR2 FVKESK, per germline. With 4 bases removed from V and 8 bases from J, the gap between germline ends came to 9 bases. CDR3 loop: CASSPFGYEQFF. The DNA for the CDR3 is TGTGCCAGCAGCCCCTTCGGGTATGAGCAGTTCTTC.

This clonotype appeared many times. The DNA for the CDR3 is TGCAGTGCCAGTTGGGGAGCGGGTCCGGGACTAGCGGGCCCCGAAGATACGCAGTATTTT. This translates into CSASWGAGPGLAGPEDTQYF. The gene calls are TRBV20-1 and TRBJ2-3, with 12 bases matching TRBD2. Trimming removed 6 bases from V and 5 bases from J; junction bases left unmatched: 24. The CDR3 totals 20 residues. The germline CDR1 and CDR2 sequences are DFQATT and SNEGSKA (reference sequence).

V and J are TRBV11-3 and TRBJ2-2; 10 bases agree with TRBD1. This CDR3 has 16 amino acids. Germline CDR1 SGHNT, CDR2 YENEEA. V was pared by 8 bases and J by 4 bases, with 10 bases of the junction left unmatched. DNA for the CDR3: TGTGCCAGCCTGGTTGGGGGACAGGGGATCACCGGGGAGCTGTTTTTT. Translation: CASLVGGQGITGELFF.

The J gene is TRBJ2-1, the V gene TRBV6-1; 10 nucleotides agree with TRBD1. Germline-derived CDR1 and CDR2 are MNHNS and SASEGT. The CDR3 is 15 residues long. Trimming at V came to 0 bases and at J to 4 bases, leaving 0 bases not matched to a gene. CDR3 loop: CASSEADRGYNEQFF. CDR3 in DNA: TGTGCCAGCAGTGAAGCGGACAGGGGGTACAATGAGCAGTTCTTC.

This clonotype was detected only a few times. This chain uses TRBV29-1 with TRBJ2-3; D may be TRBD1 (6 bases). CDR1 is SQVTM, CDR2 ANQGSEA, per germline. The CDR3 extends over 13 amino acids. V was shortened by 4 bases and J by 4 bases, with 12 bases between the two germline ends. CDR3 sequence (DNA): TGCAGCGTTGGTCCAGGGGTTGCAGATACGCAGTATTTT. Translated: CSVGPGVADTQYF.

The sample holds a few counts of this clonotype. V gene TRBV7-2 combines with J gene TRBJ2-1; tentatively, D is TRBD2 (6 bases). The CDR3 has 14 residues. Germline values: CDR1 SGHTA, CDR2 FQGNSA. Trimming cost V 5 bases and J 3 bases, with 11 bases left between them. This CDR3 reads CASSRDSRYNEQFF. CDR3 nucleotide sequence: TGTGCCAGCAGCCGGGACTCCCGCTACAATGAGCAGTTCTTC. Complete variable domain (other parts from reference TRBV7-2 and TRBJ2-1): GAGVSQSPSNKVTEKGKDVELRCDPISGHTALYWYRQSLGQGLEFLIYFQGNSAPDKSGLPSDRFSAERTGGSVSTLTIQRTQQEDSAVYLCASSRDSRYNEQFFGPGTRLTVL.

The table lists this clonotype with a few counts. This chain's CDR3 is CASSRDPGQGIGQETQYF. The CDR3 DNA follows: TGTGCCAGCAGCCGCGATCCGGGACAGGGGATAGGACAAGAGACCCAGTACTTC. The chain recombines TRBV7-9 with TRBJ2-5; 10 bases are shared with TRBD1. CDR1 and CDR2 from the germline V gene are SEHNR and FQNEAQ (reference sequence). Trimming cost V 5 bases and J 2 bases; bases outside gene matches: 14. This CDR3 is built from 18 residues.